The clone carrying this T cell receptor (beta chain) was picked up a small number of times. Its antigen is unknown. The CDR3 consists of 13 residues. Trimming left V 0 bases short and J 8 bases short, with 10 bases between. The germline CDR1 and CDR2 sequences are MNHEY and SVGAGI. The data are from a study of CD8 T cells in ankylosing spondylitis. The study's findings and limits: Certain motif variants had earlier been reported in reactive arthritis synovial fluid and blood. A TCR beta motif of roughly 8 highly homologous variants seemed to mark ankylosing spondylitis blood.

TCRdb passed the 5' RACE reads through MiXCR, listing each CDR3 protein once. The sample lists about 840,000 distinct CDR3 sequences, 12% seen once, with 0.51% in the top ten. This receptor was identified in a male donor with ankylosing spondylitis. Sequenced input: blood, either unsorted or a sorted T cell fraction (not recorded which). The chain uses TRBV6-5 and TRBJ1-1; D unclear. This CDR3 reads CASSYSVRAEAFF. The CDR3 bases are TGTGCCAGCAGTTACTCGGTCCGGGCCGAAGCTTTCTTT.